The 8 T cell receptor beta chains below come from one sample, sequenced in a study of technical replicates of blood from four donors. Produced via immunoSEQ multiplex PCR; TCRdb's table is partial and in-frame only. This table holds about 98,000 clones, approximately 96% found once. Source material: T cells isolated from PBMCs. These TCRs come from a human donor in good health.

V and J are TRBV11-2 and TRBJ2-7, with a possible D match to TRBD2 (5 bases). This CDR3 is built from 13 residues. Germline-derived CDR1 and CDR2 are SGHAT and FQNNGV. Trimming cost V 5 bases and J 4 bases, with 12 bases left between them. DNA of the CDR3: TGTGCCAGCAGCCTAAGTCGGGGTTACGAGCAGTACTTC. Protein: CASSLSRGYEQYF.

This CDR3 reads CAWSFSRQRTYEQYF. The DNA of the CDR3 is TGTGCCTGGAGTTTTTCTCGACAGCGTACCTACGAGCAGTACTTC. V is TRBV30 and J is TRBJ2-7, with D possibly being TRBD1 (5 bases). The CDR3 has 15 amino acids. In germline, CDR1 is GTSNPN, CDR2 SVGIG (reference sequence). V dropped 2 bases and J dropped 2 bases, with 16 bases sitting between them.

The gene calls are TRBV9 and TRBJ2-5; 7 nucleotides line up with TRBD2. This CDR3 is built from 17 residues. Trimming removed 0 bases from V and 7 bases from J; junction bases left unmatched: 15. Per germline, CDR1 SGDLS and CDR2 YYNGEE. The CDR3 protein is CASSVATGAGLLTTQYF. The CDR3 nucleotides read TGTGCCAGCAGCGTAGCTACGGGAGCGGGACTGCTTACGACCCAGTACTTC.

This CDR3 is CAISEGTGGHEQYF. The CDR3, as DNA: TGTGCCATCAGTGAGGGGACAGGGGGCCACGAGCAGTACTTC. V usage is TRBV10-3 and J usage is TRBJ2-7, with TRBD1 identical over 12 bases. Germline V gives CDR1 ENHRY, CDR2 SYGVKD. Losses at the gene ends were 2 bases for V and 5 bases for J; bases not matched to a gene: 1. CDR3 length equals 14 residues.

V and J are TRBV7-9 and TRBJ1-2; 11 bases match TRBD1. The CDR3 length is 15 residues. Germline V lookup: CDR1 SEHNR, CDR2 FQNEAQ (reference sequence). Trimming at V came to 3 bases and at J to 4 bases, leaving 4 bases not matched to a gene. The DNA of the CDR3 is TGTGCCAGCAGCTTCGGGACAGGGGGTTCCTATGGCTACACCTTC. Its protein product is CASSFGTGGSYGYTF.

The gene calls are TRBV5-6 and TRBJ1-4; 9 nucleotides align to TRBD1. There are 15 residues in the CDR3. Germline CDR1 SGHDT, CDR2 YYEEEE. V trimming: 4 bases; J trimming: 8 bases; junction bases outside the gene matches: 9. The DNA for the CDR3 is TGTGCCAGCAGCCTCCGACAGGGGGAATGGGAAAAACTGTTTTTT. Translating it yields CASSLRQGEWEKLFF.

Comments on this clone: Sequence at one end of the junction differs from germline and may be a read error. This rearrangement joins TRBV25-1 to TRBJ2-1; D remains ambiguous. The germline V gene has CDR1 MGHDK and CDR2 SYGVNS. The CDR3 sequence is 14 residues long. The CDR3 DNA sequence: TGTGTCAGCAGTGATCACAGAGCCTACAATGAGCAGTTCTTC. Its protein product is CVSSDHRAYNEQFF.

The genes are TRBV14 and TRBJ1-2, with 8 bases identical to TRBD1. Per germline, CDR1 SGHDN and CDR2 FVKESK. With V trimmed by 3 bases and J by 2 bases, 14 bases remained unmatched. The CDR3 is made up of 18 amino acids. This CDR3 is CASSQRRGQDVINYGYTF. The CDR3 nucleotides are TGTGCCAGCAGCCAGCGCCGGGGACAGGATGTCATCAACTATGGCTACACCTTC.